Listed here is a single T cell receptor (beta chain). Its antigen is not identified. V lost 5 bases to trimming and J lost 3 bases; unmatched junction nucleotides: 7. Germline lookup yields CDR1 SEHNR and CDR2 FQNEAQ (reference sequence). The CDR3 covers 14 residues. This sample is part of a study of CD8 T cells in ankylosing spondylitis. Libraries for TCR beta were made by quantitative 5'-RACE with molecular barcodes. TCRdb recomputed calls from the 5' RACE reads with MiXCR, one row per CDR3 protein. Of roughly 220,000 distinct CDR3 sequences in the sample, around 19% are singletons; the top ten hold about 39%. Study findings and constraints: Disease-associated clones were reportedly significantly overrepresented in matched ankylosing spondylitis synovial fluid. Ankylosing spondylitis blood appeared to be characterized by a TCR beta motif of several highly homologous variants. A number of the motif variants had already been described in reactive arthritis synovial fluid and blood. Disease-linked clones bore a CD8+ phenotype and were relatively rare in peripheral blood.

Material: blood, either unsorted or a sorted T cell fraction (not recorded which). The chain is built from TRBV7-9 and TRBJ2-7; 7 bases are a match to TRBD1. The sequence came from a male donor with ankylosing spondylitis. The CDR3 loop reads CASSDGTALYEQYF. The DNA of the CDR3 is TGTGCCAGCAGCGACGGGACAGCCCTCTACGAGCAGTACTTC.